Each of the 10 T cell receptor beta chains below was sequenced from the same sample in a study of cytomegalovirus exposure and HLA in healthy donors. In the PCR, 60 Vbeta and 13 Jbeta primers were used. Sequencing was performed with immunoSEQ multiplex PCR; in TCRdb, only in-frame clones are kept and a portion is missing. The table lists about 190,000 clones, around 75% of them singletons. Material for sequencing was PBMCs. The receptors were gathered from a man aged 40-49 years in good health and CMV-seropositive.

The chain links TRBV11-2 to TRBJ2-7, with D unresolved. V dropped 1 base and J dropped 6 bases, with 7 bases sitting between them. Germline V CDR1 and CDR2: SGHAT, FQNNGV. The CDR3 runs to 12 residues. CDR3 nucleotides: TGTGCCAGCAGCTTAGGGGCCGCCGAGCAGTACTTC. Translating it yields CASSLGAAEQYF.

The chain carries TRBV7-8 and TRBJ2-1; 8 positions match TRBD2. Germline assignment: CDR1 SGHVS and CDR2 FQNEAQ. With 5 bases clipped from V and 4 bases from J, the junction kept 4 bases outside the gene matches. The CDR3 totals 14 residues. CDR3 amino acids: CASSRAGAYNEQFF. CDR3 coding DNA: TGTGCCAGCAGCCGAGCGGGGGCGTACAATGAGCAGTTCTTC.

The CDR3 DNA is TGTGCCAGCAGTCCCGGACAGCGCGAGACCCAGTACTTC. Amino acids: CASSPGQRETQYF. V gene TRBV27 combines with J gene TRBJ2-5; D possibly corresponds to TRBD1 (6 bases). This CDR3 is built from 13 residues. Germline V gives CDR1 MNHEY, CDR2 SMNVEV (reference sequence). V was trimmed by 5 bases and J by 5 bases, leaving 12 bases between them.

This CDR3 is CASSLGQGANNQPQHF. DNA of the CDR3: TGCGCCAGCAGCTTGGGACAGGGGGCGAACAATCAGCCCCAGCATTTT. The J gene is TRBJ1-5, the V gene TRBV4-1; 12 nucleotides agree with TRBD1. CDR3 length: 16 residues. CDR1 MGHRA and CDR2 YSYEKL come from the germline V gene. V dropped 5 bases and J dropped 3; count of bases not matched to a gene: 5.

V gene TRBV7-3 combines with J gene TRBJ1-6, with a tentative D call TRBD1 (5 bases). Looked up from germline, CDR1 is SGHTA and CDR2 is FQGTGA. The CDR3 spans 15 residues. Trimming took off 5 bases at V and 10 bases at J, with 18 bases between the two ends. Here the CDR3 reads CASSPGRRRGSPLHF. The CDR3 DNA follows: TGTGCCAGCAGCCCTGGTAGACGTAGGGGATCACCCCTCCACTTT.

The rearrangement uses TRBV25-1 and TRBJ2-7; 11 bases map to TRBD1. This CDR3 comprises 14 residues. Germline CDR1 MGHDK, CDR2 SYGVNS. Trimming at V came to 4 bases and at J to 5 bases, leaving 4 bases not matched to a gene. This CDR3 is CASSADRGLDEQYF. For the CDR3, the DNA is TGTGCCAGCAGTGCGGACAGGGGGCTCGACGAGCAGTACTTC.

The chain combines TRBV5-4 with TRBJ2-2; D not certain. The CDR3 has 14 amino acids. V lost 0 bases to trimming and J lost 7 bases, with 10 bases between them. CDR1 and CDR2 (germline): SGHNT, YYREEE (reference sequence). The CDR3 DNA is TGTGCCAGCAGCTTGGAGCGCGTTGGCGGGGAGCTGTTTTTT. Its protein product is CASSLERVGGELFF.

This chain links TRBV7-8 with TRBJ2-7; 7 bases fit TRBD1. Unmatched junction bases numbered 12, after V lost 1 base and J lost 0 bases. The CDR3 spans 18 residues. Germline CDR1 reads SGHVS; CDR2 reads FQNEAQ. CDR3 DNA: TGTGCCAGCAGCTTAGTAGGATCCGCCAGGGGGACCTCCTACGAGCAGTACTTC. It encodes CASSLVGSARGTSYEQYF.

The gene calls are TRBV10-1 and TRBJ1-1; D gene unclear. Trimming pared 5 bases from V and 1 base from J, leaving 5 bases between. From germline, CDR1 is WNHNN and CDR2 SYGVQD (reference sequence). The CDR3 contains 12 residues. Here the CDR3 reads CASSRGNTEAFF. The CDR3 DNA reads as TGCGCCAGCAGTCGGGGGAACACTGAAGCTTTCTTT.

CDR3 sequence (DNA): TGTGCCAGTAGTCTTTCCGGGACAGGGGGCATTGGCTACACCTTC. Translated: CASSLSGTGGIGYTF. The rearrangement uses TRBV19 and TRBJ1-2; the match to TRBD1 covers 12 bases. The junction had 8 bases not matched to a gene; V was cut back by 5 bases and J by 7 bases. Germline CDR1 reads LNHDA; CDR2 reads SQIVND (reference sequence). The CDR3 totals 15 residues.